This T cell receptor beta chain was sequenced during a study of OX40 agonist ivuxolimab in advanced cancers. Background for the entire study: Ivuxolimab was an agonistic, fully human IgG2 monoclonal antibody directed against OX40 (CD134), a costimulatory receptor. Peripheral TCRbeta sequencing was intended to test whether TCR sequence diversity was altered and clonal T-cell expansion was caused by ivuxolimab. The paper covers the monotherapy dose-escalation part of the phase I ivuxolimab trial, which included N ≈ 57 patients. Intravenous ivuxolimab was administered to patients every 2 weeks at six dose levels: 0.01, 0.1, 0.3, 1.5, 3 and 10 mg/kg. Patients were allowed to have had prior anti-PD-1, anti-PD-L1 or anti-CTLA-4 therapy, and approximately 40% of the dose-escalation patients had been treated with checkpoint inhibitors. The dose-escalation cohort was approximately 83% male with a mean age of about 54 years, ranging from roughly 23 to 80. Of the approximately 53 patients in dose escalation, about 20 had hepatocellular carcinoma, about 15 had melanoma, 9 had renal cell carcinoma and 9 had head and neck cancer. Partial responses occurred in three dose-escalation patients, of whom one had hepatocellular carcinoma and two had cutaneous melanoma. Broader findings and caveats from the paper: Clonal expansion of both CD4+ and CD8+ blood T cells was observed from baseline to week 6 at doses 0.1 to 3.0 mg/kg. After ivuxolimab, CD8+ T cells had more expanded clones than CD4+ T cells on average. Low levels of normalized T-cell clonal expansion were also shown by some nonresponding patients. In the 0.1-3.0 mg/kg groups, partial responders were among the patients with the lowest normalized peripheral clonal expansion, particularly in CD8+ T cells. Antigen specificity was not determined for the clonally expanded peripheral T cells.

To sequence the TCRbeta CDR3 region, genomic DNA was isolated from the sorted cells. The immunoSEQ Assay was used to sequence the TCRbeta CDR3 regions. TCRdb re-hosts the immuneACCESS table, in-frame sequences only. Its copies lack some clones; in the studies checked, an unresolved V gene accounts for under half of them, and the cause for the rest is not known. The sample yields tens of thousands of clones; 90% to 95% were counted once. The top ten clonotypes cover 4% to 5% of the sample. Taken from the germline V gene, the CDR1 and CDR2 loops are LGHNA and YSLEER. The CDR3 numbers 18 residues from cysteine through phenylalanine. Kept here is only the CDR3 DNA, which spans 54 bases and is read in frame from base 1. Germline trimming amounts to 0 bases on V and 6 bases on J, with 9 as the count of junction bases outside the gene matches. The trial excluded patients who had a history of autoimmune disease or were on systemic immunosuppression. Peripheral blood for TCR sequencing was collected from all dose cohorts at baseline, on cycle 4 day 1, and on cycle 7 day 1. Samples were obtained from an open-label, multicenter, first-in-human phase I dose-escalation trial of ivuxolimab. Adults with locally advanced or metastatic melanoma, renal cell, hepatocellular, or head and neck squamous cell carcinoma were enrolled in the trial. Before TCR sequencing, CD4+ T cells and CD8+ T cells from peripheral blood were sorted into separate populations.

Details on this clone: The antigen it binds to is not known. No base quality information exists; no much larger clone differs at one position.

This TCR was sampled from an adult with an advanced solid tumor such as melanoma, head and neck, liver or kidney cancer. The input for sequencing was CD4+ or CD8+ T cells sorted from blood, taken in a trial of the OX40 agonist ivuxolimab. The chain employs TRBV4-3 and TRBJ2-3, and 13 junctional nucleotides match TRBD2. The DNA sequence is given as TGCGCCAGCAGCCAAGAACCCTGGACTAGCGGGAGAGGTGATACGCAGTATTTT. This codes for CASSQEPWTSGRGDTQYF.